Shown below are 8 T cell receptor beta chains from a single sample sequenced in a study of T cell repertoires in aging, cancer and after chemotherapy. Multiplex touch-down PCR with TRB-A/B primers amplified rearranged V-D-J TRB sequences. TCRdb processed the multiplex PCR reads anew with MiXCR; each CDR3 protein has one entry. There are about 2,000 distinct CDR3 sequences in the sample; about 60% occur only once, and 50% to 60% lies in the top ten. Amplification of TCR beta used genomic DNA extracted from peripheral blood. Sequenced sample: blood. Every receptor here comes from a human donor with a solid tumor.

The J gene is TRBJ1-5, the V gene TRBV24-1, with D maybe TRBD1 (6 bases). Trimming cost V 6 bases and J 6 bases, with 14 bases left between them. From germline, CDR1 is KGHDR and CDR2 SFDVKD. This CDR3 contains 14 residues. The CDR3 loop is CATSPGGVGQPQHF. The CDR3 DNA follows: TGTGCCACCAGTCCGGGGGGCGTCGGTCAGCCCCAGCATTTT.

This clonotype came up a few times. Germline is not matched at one junction end, which may reflect a read error. This rearrangement joins TRBV7-2 to TRBJ2-7; TRBD1 aligns across 7 bases. Germline CDR1 reads SGHTA; CDR2 reads FQGNSA. The CDR3 is 13 amino acids. CDR3 amino acids: CASSRGGYYEQYF. CDR3 DNA: TGTGCCAGCTCTCGAGGGGGCTACTACGAGCAGTACTTT.

In its sample, this clonotype was seen a few times. CDR3 residues: CASSGAGVATYEQYF. CDR3 sequence (DNA): TGTGCCAGCAGCGGCGCAGGGGTGGCTACCTACGAGCAGTACTTC. The chain combines TRBV6-5 with TRBJ2-7; TRBD1 is a possible D gene (6 bases). CDR3 size: 15 residues. Looked up from germline, CDR1 is MNHEY and CDR2 is SVGAGI. V lost 6 bases and J 2 bases, leaving 17 bases between the germline ends.

A few counts support this clonotype. J is TRBJ2-7 and V is TRBV7-2, with 11 bases that match TRBD1. The CDR3 is 14 amino acids. Germline trimming cut 6 bases from V and 5 bases from J; bases unmatched to any gene: 6. Germline V gives CDR1 SGHTA, CDR2 FQGNSA. CDR3 bases: TGTGCCAGCAGTCTGGACAGGGGGCTCCACGAGCAGTACTTC. Amino acid sequence: CASSLDRGLHEQYF.

This clonotype came up a few times. CDR3 DNA sequence: TGTGCCAGCCACCCCGGGCAGGAGATTAACACCGGGGAGCTGTTTTTT. Translated, it gives CASHPGQEINTGELFF. V and J are TRBV19 and TRBJ2-2; D is unresolved. The germline CDR1 and CDR2 sequences are LNHDA and SQIVND (reference sequence). The length of the CDR3 is 16 residues. V gave up 9 bases and J gave up 2 bases, with 19 bases separating them.

The V gene is TRBV6-5, the J gene TRBJ2-7; TRBD1 agrees at 8 bases. J gave up 5 bases and V 6 bases, and 12 bases lay outside the gene matches. Germline V CDR1 and CDR2: MNHEY, SVGAGI. The CDR3 sequence is 15 residues long. The CDR3 DNA follows: TGTGCCAGCAGCCCGTTATGGACAGGGTTCCACGAGCAGTACTTC. Protein: CASSPLWTGFHEQYF.

The V call is TRBV6-2 or TRBV6-3, the J call TRBJ2-7, with 8 bases matching TRBD2. CDR1 MNHEY and CDR2 SVGEGT come from the germline V gene. This CDR3 contains 13 residues. V shed 7 bases, J shed 5 bases, and the junction held 7 bases outside the gene matches. The DNA of the CDR3 is TGTGCCAGCACCCCGGGGGGGAAGGACGAGCAGTACTTC. This codes for CASTPGGKDEQYF.

This clonotype is categorized as medium-sized. This chain connects TRBV7-2 to TRBJ2-1; the D gene is possibly TRBD1 (5 bases). Trimming removed 3 bases from V and 0 bases from J, with 12 bases in between. Germline V gives CDR1 SGHTA, CDR2 FQGNSA. This CDR3 is 16 amino acids long. For the CDR3, the DNA is TGTGCCAGCAGCTTTTCTAGGACAAGCTCCTACAATGAGCAGTTCTTC. As protein: CASSFSRTSSYNEQFF.